This T cell receptor (beta chain) was observed in a study of T cell responses to AZD1222 COVID-19 vaccine. Study results and limitations: Clonal diversity was possibly underestimated, and white British individuals and females predominated among donors. Repertoire samples came only from after the peak T cell response. A reported finding is that nearly half of spike-specific TCRs target unmutated variant regions.

Details on this clone: Its specificity is not known.

Using immunoSEQ multiplex PCR, the repertoire was profiled, and TCRdb retains in-frame clones only, with some absent. The table lists fewer than 20,000 clones, roughly 91% of them singletons. Germline CDR1 reads LGHDT; CDR2 reads YNNKEL (reference sequence). The length of the CDR3 is 15 residues. V dropped 1 base and J dropped 4 bases, with 10 bases sitting between them. The J gene is TRBJ1-4, the V gene TRBV3-1 (or the pseudogene TRBV3-2), with D tentatively TRBD1 (6 bases). This material consisted of peripheral blood, taken 28 days after the second AZD1222 dose. This TCR was sampled from an adult who received the AZD1222 COVID-19 vaccine. The chain's CDR3 is CASSQAQGGNEKLFF. The CDR3 bases are TGTGCCAGCAGCCAAGCACAGGGTGGTAATGAAAAACTGTTTTTT.